The 13 T cell receptor beta chains in this list originate from one sample, sequenced in a study of monozygotic twins with inflammatory bowel disease. Reprocessing the 5' RACE reads, TCRdb reports a single entry for every CDR3 protein and omits DNA. Here the sample table reports a few hundred thousand distinct CDR3 sequences. Sequencing input: blood. All receptors come from a human donor with ulcerative colitis or Crohn's disease, or a healthy co-twin of an affected twin (not recorded which).

The chain couples TRBV12-3 or TRBV12-4 to TRBJ2-5; TCRdb's D gene call, TRBD2, goes unchecked for lack of DNA. The CDR3 consists of 15 residues. The CDR3 sequence is CASSFNGGGKETQYF.

The chain is built from TRBV27 and TRBJ1-2; checking the TCRdb D call of TRBD1 is not possible without DNA. The V gene's germline CDR1 is MNHEY and CDR2 SMNVEV (reference sequence). The CDR3 spans 13 residues. The CDR3 reads CATGAGVGYGYTF.

The gene calls are TRBV20-1 and TRBJ2-1; TCRdb picks TRBD1, but there is no DNA to check that call. The CDR3 loop spans 16 amino acids. The germline V gene has CDR1 DFQATT and CDR2 SNEGSKA (reference sequence). This CDR3 is CSASVPWDRGFNEQFF.

This chain uses TRBV27 with TRBJ2-5. Germline V gene data show CDR1 as MNHEY and CDR2 as SMNVEV (reference sequence). There are 13 residues in the CDR3. The CDR3 here is CASSLTDQETQYF.

The chain joins TRBV4-1 to TRBJ1-5. This CDR3 comprises 15 residues. CDR1 MGHRA and CDR2 YSYEKL come from the germline V gene. The CDR3 here is CASSQDTGHNQPQHF.

The rearrangement uses TRBV5-1 and TRBJ2-5. This CDR3 contains 15 residues. Germline V gene sequence: CDR1 SGHRS, CDR2 YFSETQ. The CDR3 reads CASSLVRVAQETQYF.

The chain joins TRBV18 to TRBJ2-6. Germline V gene data show CDR1 as KGHSH and CDR2 as LQKENI. The CDR3 sequence is 16 residues long. The CDR3 region is CASSPSIALGANVLTF.

This chain uses TRBV12-3 or TRBV12-4 with TRBJ2-7; the D gene TCRdb calls, TRBD2, cannot be checked with no DNA. The CDR3 runs 14 residues. The chain's CDR3 is CASSLVNGNYEQYF.

The chain couples TRBV4-3 to TRBJ1-5; the D call from TCRdb, TRBD1, cannot be confirmed without DNA. Germline-derived CDR1 and CDR2 are LGHNA and YSLEER. This CDR3 region has 17 residues. CDR3 residues: CASSQDWDRFGFQPQHF.

V is TRBV2 and J is TRBJ1-5; TCRdb proposes TRBD1, but this gene call is untestable without DNA. The germline V gene has CDR1 SNHLY and CDR2 FYNNEI. The CDR3 is made up of 13 amino acids. The CDR3 spells CASSVSRDQPQHF. Variable domain in full (rest from reference TRBV2 and TRBJ1-5): EPEVTQTPSHQVTQMGQEVILRCVPISNHLYFYWYRQILGQKVEFLVSFYNNEISEKSEIFDDQFSVERPDGSNFTLKIRSTKLEDSAMYFCASSVSRDQPQHFGDGTRLSIL.

The chain recombines TRBV4-2 with TRBJ1-1; TCRdb proposes TRBD1, but this gene call is untestable without DNA. The CDR3 covers 20 residues. Germline loops: CDR1 LGHNA, CDR2 YNFKEQ. CDR3: CAGSLRPPVDRGGMNTEAFF.

The chain recombines TRBV7-2 with TRBJ2-3. Germline CDR1 reads SGHTA; CDR2 reads FQGNSA. The length of the CDR3 is 14 residues. Here the CDR3 reads CASSRNAGPDTQYF.

The chain uses TRBV27 and TRBJ2-1. The CDR3 totals 15 residues. Per germline, CDR1 MNHEY and CDR2 SMNVEV (reference sequence). This chain's CDR3 is CASSLSSIGGNEQFF.